This entry lists 28 T cell receptor beta chains sequenced from one sample in a study of cytomegalovirus exposure and HLA in healthy donors. The primer mix had 60 Vbeta and 13 Jbeta primers. Using immunoSEQ multiplex PCR, the repertoire was profiled, and TCRdb retains in-frame clones only, with some absent. Altogether around 130,000 clones are present, 55% to 75% being singletons, with the ten largest covering roughly 1.5%. Sequenced sample: PBMCs. These receptors were taken from a man aged 25 to 40 in good health and CMV-seropositive.

The chain carries TRBV2 and TRBJ2-5; D may be TRBD1 (7 bases). CDR1 and CDR2 from the germline V gene are SNHLY and FYNNEI. The CDR3 is 13 residues long. Trimming removed 7 bases at V and 5 bases at J, with 14 bases between. The CDR3 spells CASMRAGGETQYF. The CDR3 DNA follows: TGTGCCAGCATGCGGGCAGGGGGGGAGACCCAGTACTTC.

The chain joins TRBV10-3 to TRBJ2-1; 10 positions agree with TRBD2. Trimming at V came to 3 bases and at J to 4 bases, leaving 3 bases not matched to a gene. CDR1 ENHRY and CDR2 SYGVKD come from the germline V gene. The CDR3 runs 15 residues. The CDR3 DNA sequence: TGTGCCATCAGTGACGGGACTAGCGTATACAATGAGCAGTTCTTC. This translates into CAISDGTSVYNEQFF.

The sample holds a few counts of this clone. The V call is TRBV6-6, the J call TRBJ1-2, with TRBD1 matching over 7 bases. The CDR3 is 16 amino acids. CDR1 and CDR2 (germline): MNHNY, SVGAGI (reference sequence). The V segment lost 10 bases and the J segment 4 bases; nucleotides outside the gene matches: 18. CDR3 coding DNA: TGTGCCACAGCGAGATCCACCGGGACAGCCGTCTATGGCTACACCTTC. Translating gives CATARSTGTAVYGYTF.

The rearrangement uses TRBV5-5 and TRBJ1-4; D is undetermined. V lost 4 bases and J lost 5, with 18 bases in between. This CDR3 is built from 16 residues. Per germline, CDR1 SGHKS and CDR2 YYEKEE (reference sequence). Written as DNA, the CDR3 is TGTGCCAGCAGCGGCGGATCCTTGGAGGTGAATGAAAAACTGTTTTTT. It codes for CASSGGSLEVNEKLFF. Looking up the rest from reference TRBV5-5 and TRBJ1-4 gives the full variable domain: DAGVTQSPTHLIKTRGQQVTLRCSPISGHKSVSWYQQVLGQGPQFIFQYYEKEERGRGNFPDRFSARQFPNYSSELNVNALLLGDSALYLCASSGGSLEVNEKLFFGSGTQLSVL.

The genes are TRBV21-1 and TRBJ1-1. TRBV21-1 is a documented pseudogene. The CDR3 spans 14 residues. The CDR3 DNA is TGTGCGACAGCTAGAACTTGGGGGGACACTGAAGCTTTCTTT. This encodes CATARTWGDTEAFF.

The chain links TRBV7-8 to TRBJ2-1; D not certain. Trimming cost V 2 bases and J 0 bases, with 11 bases left between them. CDR3 length equals 16 residues. Germline values: CDR1 SGHVS, CDR2 FQNEAQ. CDR3 bases: TGTGCCAGCAGCTTACTCGCGGCGAACTCCTACAATGAGCAGTTCTTC. It specifies CASSLLAANSYNEQFF.

The V and J genes are TRBV7-8 and TRBJ2-1, with D perhaps TRBD2 (6 bases). Germline V gene lookup returns CDR1 SGHVS and CDR2 FQNEAQ. V shed 3 bases and J shed 8 bases, with 17 bases lying between them. The CDR3 contains 15 residues. CDR3 bases: TGTGCCAGCAGCTTCAGGGAGGTGGCTTCTTATGAGCAGTTCTTC. This encodes CASSFREVASYEQFF.

The chain links TRBV5-6 to TRBJ2-1, with 14 bases matching TRBD2. From germline, CDR1 is SGHDT and CDR2 YYEEEE. CDR3 length: 16 residues. V gave up 4 bases and J gave up 8 bases; unmatched junction bases: 8. CDR3 DNA: TGTGCCAGCAGCCTGGGACTAGCGGGAGTTGTGGATGAGCAGTTCTTC. This codes for CASSLGLAGVVDEQFF.

The V gene is TRBV7-2, the J gene TRBJ2-3, with D maybe TRBD2 (5 bases). Trimming cost V 8 bases and J 6 bases, with 18 bases left between them. This CDR3 is built from 14 residues. The germline V gene has CDR1 SGHTA and CDR2 FQGNSA. The CDR3 loop is CASADFNTGDTQYF. In DNA, the CDR3 is TGTGCCAGCGCCGACTTTAACACGGGGGATACGCAGTATTTT.

This chain joins TRBV7-9 and TRBJ2-1; perhaps TRBD2 as D (7 bases). V was pared by 6 bases and J by 2 bases, with 14 bases between. The CDR3 runs 15 residues. Germline assignment: CDR1 SEHNR and CDR2 FQNEAQ (reference sequence). The CDR3 coding sequence is TGTGCCAGCAGGAGTATGGGGGGGCCCTACAATGAGCAGTTCTTC. Amino acid sequence: CASRSMGGPYNEQFF.

The chain couples TRBV7-6 to TRBJ1-5; D may be TRBD1 (5 bases). The germline CDR1 and CDR2 sequences are SGHVS and FNYEAQ. V shed 2 bases and J shed 4 bases, with 18 bases lying between them. The CDR3 spans 17 residues. DNA for the CDR3: TGTGCCAGCAGCTTAATGGCCAATTTAGACAGTAATCAGCCCCAGCATTTT. As protein: CASSLMANLDSNQPQHF.

The chain is built from TRBV18 and TRBJ2-7; 7 bases map to TRBD1. The CDR3 is 13 amino acids. Germline CDR1 reads KGHSH; CDR2 reads LQKENI. The V gene end was trimmed by 6 bases and the J gene end by 4 bases; junction bases not matched to a gene: 6. CDR3 sequence: CASSETGKYEQYF. The DNA for the CDR3 is TGTGCCAGCTCCGAGACAGGGAAGTACGAGCAGTACTTC.

Only a few counts were recorded for this clone. The genes are TRBV27 and TRBJ2-5; 10 bases are a match to TRBD2. V trimming: 3 bases; J trimming: 5 bases; junction bases outside the gene matches: 9. Germline V gives CDR1 MNHEY, CDR2 SMNVEV (reference sequence). The CDR3 has 16 residues. CDR3 residues: CASSLSLAGVYETQYF. In DNA form, the CDR3 reads TGTGCCAGCAGTTTGAGTCTAGCGGGAGTGTATGAGACCCAGTACTTC.

This clone has more than one count but fewer than ten. This chain links TRBV27 with TRBJ1-2; D gene ambiguous. The germline V gene has CDR1 MNHEY and CDR2 SMNVEV (reference sequence). The CDR3 runs to 13 residues. V lost 0 bases and J lost 8, with 10 bases in between. The CDR3 sequence: CASSLSGGSGYTF. In DNA form, the CDR3 reads TGTGCCAGCAGTTTATCGGGAGGTAGCGGCTACACCTTC.

The chain couples TRBV2 to TRBJ2-2, with TRBD2 matching 7 bases. Germline V gives CDR1 SNHLY, CDR2 FYNNEI. V gave up 2 bases and J gave up 7 bases; unmatched junction bases: 28. The length of the CDR3 is 22 residues. The CDR3 coding sequence is TGTGCCAGCAGTGAATTTGGTGGGCGTGGTTTCGGCGGGAGCAGCCGGGGCGGGGAGCTGTTTTTT. Amino acid sequence: CASSEFGGRGFGGSSRGGELFF.

The chain is built from TRBV5-4 and TRBJ2-2, with a weak D call TRBD1 (6 bases). Germline V lookup: CDR1 SGHNT, CDR2 YYREEE (reference sequence). CDR3 size: 15 residues. V lost 4 bases to trimming and J lost 7 bases, with 17 bases between them. CDR3 region: CASSIPPGVGGELFF. The CDR3, as DNA: TGTGCCAGCAGCATTCCCCCAGGGGTCGGCGGGGAGCTGTTTTTT.

There are a few counts of this clone. The same CDR3 also results from other DNA sequences found in this sample. This sequence joins TRBV29-1 and TRBJ2-5; 9 nucleotides line up with TRBD1. Trimming at V came to 6 bases and at J to 5 bases, leaving 4 bases not matched to a gene. The CDR3 has 12 residues. CDR1 is SQVTM, CDR2 ANQGSEA, per germline. The CDR3 sequence: CSVGQGSETQYF. The CDR3 nucleotides are TGCAGCGTGGGACAGGGATCGGAGACCCAGTACTTC.

V usage is TRBV2 and J usage is TRBJ1-2, with D perhaps matching TRBD1 (5 bases). The V and J ends lost 5 bases and 8 bases respectively, with 15 bases between them. Germline V gene sequence: CDR1 SNHLY, CDR2 FYNNEI. CDR3 length equals 13 residues. CDR3 sequence: CASSWGGKGGYTF. CDR3 DNA: TGTGCCAGCAGTTGGGGGGGGAAGGGCGGCTACACCTTC.

J is TRBJ2-7 and V is TRBV5-1; a possible D gene is TRBD2 (5 bases). This CDR3 region has 14 residues. Trimming stripped 5 bases from V and 1 base from J, with 13 bases between. Germline V gene data show CDR1 as SGHRS and CDR2 as YFSETQ. The CDR3 nucleotides read TGCGCCAGCAGAGGGTTAGCGCAGTCCTACGAGCAGTACTTC. It encodes CASRGLAQSYEQYF.

The chain employs TRBV18 and TRBJ2-3, with 7 bases identical to TRBD2. Germline CDR1 is KGHSH and CDR2 is LQKENI. CDR3 size: 14 residues. J was trimmed by 0 bases and V by 10 bases; bases with no gene match: 7. CDR3 bases: TGTGCCACCGGAAGGCGGGGGAGCACAGATACGCAGTATTTT. This encodes CATGRRGSTDTQYF.

The CDR3 loop is CASRAGGDYGYTF. The DNA of the CDR3 is TGTGCCAGCAGAGCTGGAGGAGACTATGGCTACACCTTC. The chain has TRBV5-6 and TRBJ1-2; D unclear. Looked up from germline, CDR1 is SGHDT and CDR2 is YYEEEE. The V and J ends lost 5 bases and 3 bases respectively, with 11 bases between them. This CDR3 region has 13 residues. Full variable domain (remainder filled in from reference TRBV5-6 and TRBJ1-2): DAGVTQSPTHLIKTRGQQVTLRCSPKSGHDTVSWYQQALGQGPQFIFQYYEEEERQRGNFPDRFSGHQFPNYSSELNVNALLLGDSALYLCASRAGGDYGYTFGSGTRLTVV.

The sample holds a few counts of this clone. V gene TRBV7-2 combines with J gene TRBJ1-1; 8 bases line up with TRBD1. V gave up 5 bases and J gave up 5 bases; unmatched junction bases: 13. This CDR3 is built from 16 residues. The germline V gene has CDR1 SGHTA and CDR2 FQGNSA. CDR3 region: CASSPGPGQGWTEAFF. The CDR3 DNA is TGTGCCAGCAGCCCCGGCCCCGGACAGGGCTGGACTGAAGCTTTCTTT.

This clone appeared a single time. The V gene is TRBV29-1, the J gene TRBJ1-5; D remains unclear. Trimming shortened V by 6 bases and J by 1 base, and 7 bases separated the two germline ends. The germline CDR1 and CDR2 sequences are SQVTM and ANQGSEA. The CDR3 has 12 residues. CDR3 nucleotides: TGCAGCGTCCAGTCGAGCAATCAGCCCCAGCATTTT. Protein: CSVQSSNQPQHF.

V gene TRBV7-8 combines with J gene TRBJ2-1, with TRBD2 as a possible D gene (5 bases). V lost 5 bases, J lost 0 bases, and 8 bases lay in between. Germline V lookup: CDR1 SGHVS, CDR2 FQNEAQ. The CDR3 covers 14 residues. CDR3 loop: CASSNRDSYNEQFF. The CDR3 nucleotides are TGTGCCAGCAGCAACCGGGACTCCTACAATGAGCAGTTCTTC.

This clone was counted a few times. This sequence joins TRBV27 and TRBJ2-1; tentative D call: TRBD2 (5 bases). This CDR3 is 14 amino acids long. V was trimmed by 4 bases and J by 8 bases, leaving 15 bases between them. Germline-derived CDR1 and CDR2 are MNHEY and SMNVEV (reference sequence). The CDR3 sequence: CASSSLSATHEQFF. The CDR3 DNA follows: TGTGCCAGCAGTTCCCTTAGCGCAACCCATGAGCAGTTCTTC.

The chain joins TRBV7-6 to TRBJ2-2; tentatively, D is TRBD1 (5 bases). Germline CDR1 SGHVS, CDR2 FNYEAQ. The CDR3 loop spans 13 amino acids. V lost 0 bases and J lost 9, with 8 bases in between. The CDR3 loop reads CASSLAKGRELFF. CDR3 bases: TGTGCCAGCAGCTTAGCTAAGGGGAGGGAGCTGTTTTTT.

This clone was counted a single time. The chain has TRBV7-9 and TRBJ2-1; weak D call: TRBD2 (6 bases). The CDR3 sequence is 18 residues long. The V end was cut by 1 base, the J end by 10 bases, with 26 bases between. Germline V gene data show CDR1 as SEHNR and CDR2 as FQNEAQ (reference sequence). CDR3 nucleotide sequence: TGTGCCAGCAGCTTAGGATCAGAGGAGGGATACCCTACATGGGAGCAGTTCTTC. Translated: CASSLGSEEGYPTWEQFF.

The chain is built from TRBV2 and TRBJ2-6; 9 bases agree with TRBD1. This CDR3 has 24 residues. CDR1 SNHLY and CDR2 FYNNEI come from the germline V gene. V lost 6 bases and J lost 1; bases outside the gene matches: 28. In DNA form, the CDR3 reads TGTGCCAGCAGGAAAAGCTCCGGGACAGGGACCGTCGGCGGGAGTAAGTCTGGGGCCAACGTCCTGACTTTC. Its protein is CASRKSSGTGTVGGSKSGANVLTF.